This T cell receptor (beta chain) was identified in a study of technical replicates of blood from several donors. Profiling relied on immunoSEQ multiplex PCR, and the TCRdb table lists in-frame clones only, not all of them. The sample lists approximately 66,000 clones, 88% occurring once. This CDR3 spans 13 amino acids. Trimming removed 5 bases from V and 1 base from J, with 8 bases in between. CDR1 and CDR2 (germline): SGHTA, FQGNSA. Specimen: PBMCs. The rearrangement uses TRBV7-2 and TRBJ1-2; a possible D gene is TRBD1 (6 bases). The origin of this receptor is a human donor in good health. Some clones in this sample may be carry-over from other donors' samples. The CDR3 nucleotides are TGTGCCAGCAGCCCGGACAGTAACTATGGCTACACCTTC. Amino acids: CASSPDSNYGYTF.